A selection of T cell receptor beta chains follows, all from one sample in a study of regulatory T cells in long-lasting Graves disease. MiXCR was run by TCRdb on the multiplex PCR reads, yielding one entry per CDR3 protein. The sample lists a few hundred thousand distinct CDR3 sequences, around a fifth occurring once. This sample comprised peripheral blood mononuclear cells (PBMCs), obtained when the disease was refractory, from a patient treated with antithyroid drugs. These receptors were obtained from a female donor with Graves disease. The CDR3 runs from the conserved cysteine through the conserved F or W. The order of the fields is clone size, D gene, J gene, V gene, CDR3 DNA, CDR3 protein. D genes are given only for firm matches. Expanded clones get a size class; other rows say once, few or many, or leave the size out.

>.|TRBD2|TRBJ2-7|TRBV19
TGTGCCAGTAGTCCGGGGGGAAGCTCGAACGAGCAGTACTTC
CASSPGGSSNEQYF
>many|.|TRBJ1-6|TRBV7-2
TGTGCCACCCGGGACCCGAGGTCACCCCTCCACTTT
CATRDPRSPLHF
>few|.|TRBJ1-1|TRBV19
TGTGCCAGTAGTAACCACACTGAAGCTTTCTTT
CASSNHTEAFF
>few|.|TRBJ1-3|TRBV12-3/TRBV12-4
TGTGCCAGCAGTTTAGGAGGGATTGAAGTCCTCTGGAACACCATATATTTT
CASSLGGIEVLWNTIYF
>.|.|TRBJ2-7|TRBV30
TGTGCCTGGAGAAGGCCACTAGCCTACGAGCAGTACTTC
CAWRRPLAYEQYF
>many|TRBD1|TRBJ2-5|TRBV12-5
TGTGCTAGTGGAAACCTCCGGACAGGGAGTATGGAGACCCAGTACTTC
CASGNLRTGSMETQYF
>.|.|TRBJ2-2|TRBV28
TGTGCCAGCAGCTCGTGGAGGGAGAGCGGTTCGGAGCTGTTTTTT
CASSSWRESGSELFF
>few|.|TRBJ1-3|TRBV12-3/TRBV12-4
TGTGCCAGCGAAAAATGGGGGGCCTCTGGAAACACCATATATTTT
CASEKWGASGNTIYF
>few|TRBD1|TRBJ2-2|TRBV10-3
TGTGCCATCAGTGTGCGACAGGGGGCCGCCGGGGAGCTGTTTTTT
CAISVRQGAAGELFF
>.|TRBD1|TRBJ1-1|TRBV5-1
TGCGCCAGCAGCTTGATCCAGGGGGGGGGCACTGAAGCTTCCTTT
CASSLIQGGGTEASF
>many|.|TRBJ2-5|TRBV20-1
TGCAGTGCTCCTGAGAGGACGGAGACCCAGTACTTC
CSAPERTETQYF
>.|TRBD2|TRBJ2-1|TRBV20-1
TGCAGTGCTTTAATTGGGGACGGGAGGAGCAATGAGCAGTTCTTC
CSALIGDGRSNEQFF
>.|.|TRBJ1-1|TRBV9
TGTGCCAGCAGCGTGGGGGAGCTGAACACTGAAGCTTTCTTT
CASSVGELNTEAFF
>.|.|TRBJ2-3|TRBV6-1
TGTGCCAGCAGGCAGGGGTATACGCAGTATTTT
CASRQGYTQYF
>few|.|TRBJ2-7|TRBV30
TGTGCCTGGAACACCGGGACCCCTCCCTACGAGCAGTACTTC
CAWNTGTPPYEQYF
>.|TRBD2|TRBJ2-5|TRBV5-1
TGCGCCAGCAGCCCCTTGGGACTAGCGGGAGGCGAGACCCAGTACTTC
CASSPLGLAGGETQYF
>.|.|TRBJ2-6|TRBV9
TGTGCCAGCAGCCCGGGTGGGGGGCTCGGGGCCAACGTCCTGACTTTC
CASSPGGGLGANVLTF
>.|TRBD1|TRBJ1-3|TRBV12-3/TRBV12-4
TGTGCCAGCAGTCCCGACAGGGTCCCTGGAAACACCATATATTTT
CASSPDRVPGNTIYF
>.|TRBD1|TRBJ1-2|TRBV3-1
TGTGCCAGCAGCCAGGGGACAGAAAACTTCTATGGCTACACCTTC
CASSQGTENFYGYTF
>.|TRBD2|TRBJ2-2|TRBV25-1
TGTGCCAGCTCCAAGGCGGGGGACACCGGGGAGCTGTTTTTT
CASSKAGDTGELFF
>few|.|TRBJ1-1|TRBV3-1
TGTGCCAGCAGCCAAGATCCGGGGCTTTCTCGGGGGACTTTCTTT
CASSQDPGLSRGTFF
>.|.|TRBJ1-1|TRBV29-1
TGCAGCGTCCGGGGGGGGGAGCTAGACGGTCGCAACACTGAAGCTTTCTTT
CSVRGGELDGRNTEAFF
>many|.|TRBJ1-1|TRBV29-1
TGCAGCGCTACCGGAACTTATGCCACTGAAGCTTTCTTT
CSATGTYATEAFF
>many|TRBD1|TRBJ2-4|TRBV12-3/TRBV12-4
TGTGCCAGCAGTCTCCGACAGGGGGAAGGGTACTTC
CASSLRQGEGYF
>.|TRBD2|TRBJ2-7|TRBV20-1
TGCAGTGCTTTACCGGGACTAGAAGCGCGGGAGTACTTC
CSALPGLEAREYF
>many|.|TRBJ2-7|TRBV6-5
TGTGCCAGCAGTTTGAGACATGGAAGCTCCTACGAGCAGTACTTC
CASSLRHGSSYEQYF
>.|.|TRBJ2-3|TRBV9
TGTGCCAGCAGCGGAGGGCTTTCAGCAGATACGCAGTATTTT
CASSGGLSADTQYF
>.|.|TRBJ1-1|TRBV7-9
TGTGCCAGCAGCTTAATTGAGATATCCCCACGAACTGAAGCTTTCTTT
CASSLIEISPRTEAFF
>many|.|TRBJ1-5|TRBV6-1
TGTGCCAGCAGTCCGAGGAAGGGGGAACCAAGCAATCAGCCCCAGCATTTT
CASSPRKGEPSNQPQHF
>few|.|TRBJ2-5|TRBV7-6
TGTGCCAGCAGCTTAGATGCGGCCCAAGAGACCCAGTACTTC
CASSLDAAQETQYF
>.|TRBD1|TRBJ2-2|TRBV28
TGTGCCAGCAGTGAGGACAGGGGGCCAGCCGGGGAGCTGTTTTTT
CASSEDRGPAGELFF
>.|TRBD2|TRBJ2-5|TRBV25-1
TGTGCCAGCGCACTTATGGGACTAGCGGGAGCTAATGCGGATCAAGAGACCCAGTACTTC
CASALMGLAGANADQETQYF
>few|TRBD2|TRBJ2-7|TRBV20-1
TGCAGTCACACCGGGGGGAAGGGCGAGCAGTACTTC
CSHTGGKGEQYF
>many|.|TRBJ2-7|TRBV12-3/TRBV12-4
TGTGCCAGCACTTCGGCTTTGGGCCTCAGGATGAGCGAGCAGTACTTC
CASTSALGLRMSEQYF
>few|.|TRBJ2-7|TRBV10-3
TGTGCCATCGAGACAGGTCAGGAGGGCGAGCAGTACTTC
CAIETGQEGEQYF
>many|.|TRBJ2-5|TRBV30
TGTGCCTGGAGTGTAGGGTACCAAGAGACCCAGTACTTC
CAWSVGYQETQYF
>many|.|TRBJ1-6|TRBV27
TGTGCCAGCAGTTCCCCGGGGAGGAATTCACCCCTCCACTTT
CASSSPGRNSPLHF
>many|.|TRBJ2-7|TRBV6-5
TGTGCCAGCAGTTCCATCAACTACGAGCAGTACTTC
CASSSINYEQYF
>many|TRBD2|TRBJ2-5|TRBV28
TGTGCCAGCCGTACCCAAGCTGGAGGGAGGGCTATGGGAGAGACCCAGTACTTC
CASRTQAGGRAMGETQYF
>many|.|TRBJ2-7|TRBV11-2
TGTGCCAGCAGCTCCCTCCGGACAGCCGCCTACGAGCAGTACTTC
CASSSLRTAAYEQYF
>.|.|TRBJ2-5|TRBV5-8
TGTGCCAGCAGCATCTGGACAGCTGAATCACTCTTC
CASSIWTAESLF
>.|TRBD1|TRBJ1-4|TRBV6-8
TGTGCCAGCAGTTACCGGGGACAGTTTTATGCAACTAATGAAAAACTGTTTTTT
CASSYRGQFYATNEKLFF
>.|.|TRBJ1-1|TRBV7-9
TGTGCCAGCAGCTTTGCGTTTAAGACATTCCGCCCTGAAGCTTTCTTT
CASSFAFKTFRPEAFF
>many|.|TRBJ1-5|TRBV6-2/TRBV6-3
TGTGCCAGCAGTTATGGCGATCAGCCCCAGCATTTT
CASSYGDQPQHF
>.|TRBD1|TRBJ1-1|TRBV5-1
TGCGCCAGCAGCTGGACAGGGGGCGCGGGGAACACTGAAGCTTTCTTT
CASSWTGGAGNTEAFF
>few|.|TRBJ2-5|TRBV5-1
TGCGCCAGCAGCTCATTGACGGCTAGGGAGACCCAGTACTTC
CASSSLTARETQYF
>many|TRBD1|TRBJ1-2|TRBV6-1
TGTGCCAGCAGTCTTCGGGACAGCTATGGCTACACCTTC
CASSLRDSYGYTF
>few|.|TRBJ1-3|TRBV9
TGTGCCAGCAGTGGAAGTAGCGCTGGAAACACCATATATTTT
CASSGSSAGNTIYF
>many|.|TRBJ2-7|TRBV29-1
TGCAGCGTTGAAGAACAGGGCTACGAGCAGTACTTC
CSVEEQGYEQYF
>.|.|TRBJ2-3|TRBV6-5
TGTGCCAGCAAAAGCCAGGGATATACGCAGTATTTT
CASKSQGYTQYF
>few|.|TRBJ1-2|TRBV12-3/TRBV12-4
TGTGTCAGCAGTGTCGGGGGGGCGAATGGCTACACCTTC
CVSSVGGANGYTF